The entry below describes one TCR beta chain. This clone was seen a handful of times. Its antigen remains unidentified. Base qualities are not at hand, and no much larger clone is one base apart. Each collaborating institution followed its own protocols to collect whole blood in K2EDTA tubes. For TCRbeta analysis, collaborator samples were shipped as frozen whole blood, as isolated PBMCs, or as DNA extracted from either sample type. The immunoSEQ Assay, a bias-controlled multiplex PCR, was used to amplify TCRbeta CDR3 regions from genomic DNA. In the authors' own workflow: Within the assay, amplification of reference gene primers was used to estimate how many nucleated cells each sample contained. To quantify the absolute abundance of each unique TCRbeta CDR3 rearrangement, sequence reads were collapsed and filtered. Productive Simpson clonality was computed per sample as the square root of Simpson's diversity index over productive rearrangements. The immuneACCESS repertoire file appears here via TCRdb, limited to in-frame rearrangements. These files lack a portion of the clones; in checked studies, under half of the deficit traces to unresolved V genes, and the cause of the others is not known. The V and J calls and clone size are taken from that table; D and trimming were inferred from the DNA. In this sample the table shows just under 90,000 clones, 72% of which occur a single time. Clones ranked in the top ten supply under 15% of the sample.

The sample originates from a study of blood T cell repertoires in COVID-19 (dated by TCRdb to between 2020 and 2021). Background for the entire study: The collaborator samples originated in the United States, Italy and Spain and spanned the acute and convalescent phases of COVID-19. The material from the prospective study consisted of cDNA or gDNA derived from T cells, B-cell-depleted T cells, or PBMCs. Deeply sampled blood TCRbeta repertoires from subjects exposed to, actively infected with, or recovered from COVID-19 were included in the dataset. The repertoires were released in a freely available public database intended as a resource for research on the immune response to SARS-CoV-2. The samples were drawn from the first 160 participants of the ongoing ImmuneRACE study and from some 1,300 subjects provided by 6 global collaborators. The sample metadata nearly always contained a de-identified subject ID, COVID-19 status, age in years and sex. Where available, HLA class I and class II types were obtained from metadata supplied by the sample provider rather than from assay-based typing. The paper as a whole reports these results and caveats: The amount of clinical and demographic metadata varied by source and participant and was provided uncurated.

From the cysteine through the phenylalanine, the CDR3 covers 15 amino acids. The read is trimmed to its CDR3 DNA, 45 bases read in frame from base 1. After removal of 0 bases from V and 4 bases from J, the junction retains 2 bases not matched to a gene. CDR1 and CDR2 (KGHSH, LQKENI) derive from the germline V gene. This receptor was taken from a woman older than 75 with acute or convalescent COVID-19. The chain is assembled from TRBV18 and TRBJ1-4; TRBD1 matches 7 bases in the middle. Sequencing was performed on peripheral blood. The nucleotide sequence reads TGTGCCAGCTCACCACCGAACAGGGGTAATGAAAAACTGTTTTTT. It translates as CASSPPNRGNEKLFF.